This TCR beta chain is drawn from a study of cytomegalovirus exposure and HLA in healthy donors. This PCR relied on a set of 60 Vbeta primers and 13 Jbeta primers. Some clones are missing from TCRdb's copy, which holds only in-frame ones; the method was immunoSEQ multiplex PCR. This sample has 70,000 to 95,000 clones, with around 79% found just once. Trimming at V came to 4 bases and at J to 2 bases, leaving 5 bases not matched to a gene. Germline CDR1 and CDR2: MNHNS and SASEGT. The CDR3 loop spans 15 amino acids. The sequenced material came from PBMCs. This receptor was identified in a man aged 40-49 years in good health and CMV-seronegative. The V call is TRBV6-1, the J call TRBJ1-2, with 9 positions matching TRBD1. This CDR3 is CASSVTGGANYGYTF. The CDR3 DNA follows: TGTGCCAGCAGTGTTACAGGGGGCGCGAACTATGGCTACACCTTC.